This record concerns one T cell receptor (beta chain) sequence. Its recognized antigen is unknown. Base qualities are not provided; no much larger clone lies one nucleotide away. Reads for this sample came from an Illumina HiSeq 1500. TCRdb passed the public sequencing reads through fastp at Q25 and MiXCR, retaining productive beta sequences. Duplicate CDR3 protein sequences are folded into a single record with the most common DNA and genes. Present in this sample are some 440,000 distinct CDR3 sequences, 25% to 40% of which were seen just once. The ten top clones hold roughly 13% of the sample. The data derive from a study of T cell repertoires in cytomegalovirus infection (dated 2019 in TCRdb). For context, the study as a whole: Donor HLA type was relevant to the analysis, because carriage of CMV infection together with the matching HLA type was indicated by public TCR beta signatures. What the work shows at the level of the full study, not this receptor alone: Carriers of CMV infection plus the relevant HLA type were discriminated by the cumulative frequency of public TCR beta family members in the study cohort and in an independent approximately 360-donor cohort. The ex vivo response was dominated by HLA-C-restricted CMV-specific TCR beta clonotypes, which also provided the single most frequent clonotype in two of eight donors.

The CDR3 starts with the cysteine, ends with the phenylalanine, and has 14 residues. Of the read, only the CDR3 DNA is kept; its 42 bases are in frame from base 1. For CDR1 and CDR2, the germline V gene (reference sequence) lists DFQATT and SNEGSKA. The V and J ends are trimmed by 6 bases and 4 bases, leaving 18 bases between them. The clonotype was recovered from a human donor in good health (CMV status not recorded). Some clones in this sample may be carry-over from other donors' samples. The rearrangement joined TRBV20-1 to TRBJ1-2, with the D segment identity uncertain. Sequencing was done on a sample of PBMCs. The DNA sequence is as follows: TGCAGTGCCCGCCTCCACATTTCAGCCTATGGCTACACCTTC. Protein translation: CSARLHISAYGYTF.